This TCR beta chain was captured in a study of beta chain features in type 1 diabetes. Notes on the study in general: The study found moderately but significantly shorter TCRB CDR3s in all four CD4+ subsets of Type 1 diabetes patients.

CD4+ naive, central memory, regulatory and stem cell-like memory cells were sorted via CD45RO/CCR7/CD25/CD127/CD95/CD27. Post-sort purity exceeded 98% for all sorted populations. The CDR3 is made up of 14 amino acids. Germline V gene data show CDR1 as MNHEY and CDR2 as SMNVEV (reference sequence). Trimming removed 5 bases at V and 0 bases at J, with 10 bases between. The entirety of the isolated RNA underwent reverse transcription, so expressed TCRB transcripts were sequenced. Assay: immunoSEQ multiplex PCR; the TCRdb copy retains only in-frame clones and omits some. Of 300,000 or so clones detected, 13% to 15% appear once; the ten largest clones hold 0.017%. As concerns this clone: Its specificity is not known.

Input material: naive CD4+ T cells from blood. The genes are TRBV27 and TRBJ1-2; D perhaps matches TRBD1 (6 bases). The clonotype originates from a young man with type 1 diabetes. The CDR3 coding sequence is TGTGCCAGCAGTCCGGGACACGCTAACTATGGCTACACCTTC. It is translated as CASSPGHANYGYTF.